This T cell receptor (beta chain) appears in the sequencing data of a study of CD8+ T cells in alopecia areata. Whole-study results and caveats: More clonal than normal scalp was lesional scalp, particularly alopecia totalis/universalis.

The CDR3 has 13 amino acids. The V end lost 1 base, the J end lost 2 bases, and 8 bases lay between the germline ends. Looked up from germline, CDR1 is SQVTM and CDR2 is ANQGSEA. Sample treatment: oral pan-JAK inhibitor, 5-10 mg twice daily. A few counts support this clone. Its antigen is unidentified. As the sequencing template, cDNA was produced by extracting RNA and reverse transcribing it. Here immunoSEQ multiplex PCR was the method, and the copy in TCRdb shows in-frame clones only, minus some. The sample gives about 150,000 clones, 45% to 65% of which show up once; approximately 16% is in the top ten.

This chain joins TRBV29-1 and TRBJ1-2; no clear D gene. The TCR was taken from a human donor with alopecia areata. The sequenced sample was CD8+ T cells sorted from blood, obtained at week 4, from a patient treated with tofacitinib. The CDR3 loop reads CSVEVRENYGYTF. The CDR3 DNA reads TGCAGCGTTGAAGTCCGGGAGAACTATGGCTACACCTTC.